These 26 T cell receptor beta chains originate from one sample sequenced in a study of blood T cell repertoires in COVID-19. Clones were read by immunoSEQ multiplex PCR, and TCRdb kept only the in-frame ones, dropping some. The repertoire includes 150,000 to 200,000 clones, roughly four fifths of them detected once, and 11% sits in the top ten. Sequencing used peripheral blood. The source is a man aged 60-69 years with active or convalescent COVID-19.

The chain couples TRBV2 to TRBJ2-7, with a tentative D call TRBD2 (6 bases). Trimming cost V 2 bases and J 6 bases, with 20 bases left between them. CDR1 is SNHLY, CDR2 FYNNEI, per germline. This CDR3 is 16 amino acids long. The CDR3 coding sequence is TGTGCCAGCAGTGAAAAGGGCCTAGCGAGGTCGGGCGAGCAGTACTTC. Residues: CASSEKGLARSGEQYF.

The rearrangement joins TRBV3-1 (or the pseudogene TRBV3-2) to TRBJ1-4, with TRBD1 as a possible D gene (6 bases). Germline loops: CDR1 LGHDT, CDR2 YNNKEL (reference sequence). CDR3 length: 14 residues. Trimming removed 4 bases at V and 5 bases at J, with 11 bases between. The CDR3 here is CASSPGAPNEKLFF. CDR3 bases: TGTGCCAGCAGCCCAGGGGCACCGAATGAAAAACTGTTTTTT.

This clone was detected a few times. The chain is built from TRBV11-2 and TRBJ2-1; perhaps TRBD2 as D (7 bases). CDR3 length: 15 residues. Trimming shortened V by 1 base and J by 4 bases, and 11 bases separated the two germline ends. Germline-derived CDR1 and CDR2 are SGHAT and FQNNGV. In DNA, the CDR3 is TGTGCCAGCAGCTTAGGGCGGGGGCGATACAATGAGCAGTTCTTC. Encoded protein: CASSLGRGRYNEQFF.

This chain connects TRBV28 to TRBJ2-3; perhaps TRBD2 as D (5 bases). Germline V gene data show CDR1 as MDHEN and CDR2 as SYDVKM. V lost 3 bases and J lost 11, with 6 bases in between. The length of the CDR3 is 10 residues. Here the CDR3 reads CASSFGKQYF. The CDR3 DNA sequence: TGTGCCAGCAGTTTCGGGAAGCAGTATTTT.

The CDR3 DNA sequence: TGTGCCAGCAGCCCGACAGGGATTTCCACGGGCTACACCTTC. This encodes CASSPTGISTGYTF. The chain recombines TRBV3-1 (or the pseudogene TRBV3-2) with TRBJ1-2, with 7 bases aligning to TRBD1. Germline assignment: CDR1 LGHDT and CDR2 YNNKEL (reference sequence). Trimming took 4 bases from V and 8 from J; bases not matched to a gene: 10. The CDR3 has 14 amino acids.

V usage is TRBV7-2 and J usage is TRBJ2-1; tentative D call: TRBD1 (7 bases). Germline CDR1 SGHTA, CDR2 FQGNSA. V lost 5 bases and J 8 bases, leaving 19 bases between the germline ends. The CDR3 consists of 15 residues. Here the CDR3 DNA reads TGTGCCAGCAGCCCCCGACAGGGCGGGGTAGATGAGCAGTTCTTC. Translated, it gives CASSPRQGGVDEQFF.

The genes are TRBV15 and TRBJ1-4; 9 nucleotides align to TRBD1. CDR3 size: 16 residues. Unmatched junction bases numbered 4, after V lost 0 bases and J lost 5 bases. Looked up from germline, CDR1 is LNHNV and CDR2 is YYDKDF (reference sequence). CDR3 loop: CATSRDPTGGNEKLFF. The CDR3 nucleotides read TGTGCCACCAGCAGAGACCCGACAGGGGGGAATGAAAAACTGTTTTTT.

CDR3 amino acids: CASSWGQGGNSPLHF. The CDR3 DNA is TGTGCCAGCAGTTGGGGACAGGGAGGTAATTCACCCCTCCACTTT. This rearrangement joins TRBV28 to TRBJ1-6; 9 positions match TRBD1. V lost 4 bases and J lost 6; bases outside the gene matches: 4. The CDR3 is made up of 15 amino acids. Germline V gene sequence: CDR1 MDHEN, CDR2 SYDVKM.

The chain is built from TRBV5-1 and TRBJ1-2; no definite D call. Per the germline V gene, CDR1 is SGHRS and CDR2 is YFSETQ. V shed 0 bases and J shed 6 bases, with 6 bases lying between them. This CDR3 comprises 12 residues. CDR3 sequence (DNA): TGCGCCAGCAGCTTGGGCCCGGATGGCTACACCTTC. Translated: CASSLGPDGYTF. The variable domain in full, completed from reference TRBV5-1 and TRBJ1-2, reads KAGVTQTPRYLIKTRGQQVTLSCSPISGHRSVSWYQQTPGQGLQFLFEYFSETQRNKGNFPGRFSGRQFSNSRSEMNVSTLELGDSALYLCASSLGPDGYTFGSGTRLTVV.

The chain uses TRBV7-9 and TRBJ1-1; TRBD1 matches 7 bases. The length of the CDR3 is 14 residues. V trimming: 3 bases; J trimming: 5 bases; junction bases outside the gene matches: 6. CDR1 is SEHNR and CDR2 is FQNEAQ in the germline V gene (reference sequence). The CDR3 DNA is TGTGCCAGCAGCTTCAATCCGACAGGGACTGAAGCTTTCTTT. Its protein is CASSFNPTGTEAFF.

The chain employs TRBV5-1 and TRBJ1-6, with a possible D match to TRBD1 (6 bases). V was pared by 4 bases and J by 6 bases, with 14 bases between. Looked up from germline, CDR1 is SGHRS and CDR2 is YFSETQ. The CDR3 extends over 15 amino acids. The CDR3 loop reads CASSEGRGSNSPLHF. The CDR3 DNA follows: TGCGCCAGCAGCGAGGGCAGGGGCTCTAATTCACCCCTCCACTTT. The whole variable domain, remainder taken from reference TRBV5-1 and TRBJ1-6, is KAGVTQTPRYLIKTRGQQVTLSCSPISGHRSVSWYQQTPGQGLQFLFEYFSETQRNKGNFPGRFSGRQFSNSRSEMNVSTLELGDSALYLCASSEGRGSNSPLHFGNGTRLTVT.

The chain uses TRBV6-5 and TRBJ1-5; possible D gene TRBD1, 6 bases. The CDR3 runs to 15 residues. Trimming pared 5 bases from V and 1 base from J, leaving 12 bases between. CDR1 is MNHEY and CDR2 is SVGAGI in the germline V gene. CDR3 nucleotide sequence: TGTGCCAGCAGTCTTAGGGGGTTGAGCAATCAGCCCCAGCATTTT. Protein product: CASSLRGLSNQPQHF.

V is TRBV20-1 and J is TRBJ2-3; 10 nucleotides align to TRBD1. Unmatched junction bases numbered 13, after V lost 3 bases and J lost 10 bases. The CDR3 consists of 15 residues. Germline V gene lookup returns CDR1 DFQATT and CDR2 SNEGSKA (reference sequence). The CDR3 is CSASSRDRGLQAQYF. The CDR3 nucleotides read TGCAGTGCTAGTTCACGGGACAGGGGCCTTCAGGCGCAGTATTTT.

The chain employs TRBV12-3 or TRBV12-4 and TRBJ2-5; D possibly corresponds to TRBD2 (7 bases). V was trimmed by 8 bases and J by 5 bases, leaving 12 bases between them. The CDR3 covers 12 residues. Here the CDR3 DNA reads TGTGCCAGCGGGGGGGCACGGGAGACCCAGTACTTC. Residues: CASGGARETQYF.

Notes on this clone: Within the sample, other DNA sequences also encode this same CDR3. This chain connects TRBV14 to TRBJ2-7, with 10 nucleotides matching TRBD2. From germline, CDR1 is SGHDN and CDR2 FVKESK. V shed 6 bases and J 1 base; nucleotides not matched to a gene: 0. This CDR3 spans 13 amino acids. CDR3 nucleotide sequence: TGTGCCAGCAGAGCGGGAGGGTCCTACGAGCAGTACTTC. Its translation is CASRAGGSYEQYF.

The CDR3 sequence: CASSSPGQGRNEQFF. The CDR3 DNA is TGTGCCAGCAGTTCTCCGGGACAGGGAAGGAATGAGCAGTTCTTC. The chain recombines TRBV6-6 with TRBJ2-1, with TRBD1 matching over 9 bases. This CDR3 region has 15 residues. Germline values: CDR1 MNHNY, CDR2 SVGAGI (reference sequence). After removal of 4 bases from V and 7 bases from J, the junction contained 8 bases not matched to a gene.

This clone has more than one count but fewer than ten. The V gene is TRBV5-1, the J gene TRBJ2-7; TRBD1 matches 8 bases. There are 14 residues in the CDR3. The V and J ends lost 5 bases and 0 bases, in that order; junction bases with no gene match: 4. The germline V gene encodes CDR1 SGHRS and CDR2 YFSETQ. The CDR3 DNA sequence: TGCGCCAGCAGGTGGACAGGGAGCTCCTACGAGCAGTACTTC. Residues: CASRWTGSSYEQYF.

CDR3 amino acids: CASSFAQITMNTEAFF. CDR3 DNA: TGTGCCAGCAGCTTCGCCCAGATAACCATGAACACTGAAGCTTTCTTT. The chain recombines TRBV5-8 with TRBJ1-1; D not resolved. V was cut by 2 bases and J by 0 bases, with 14 bases left in between. This CDR3 has 16 residues. Germline-derived CDR1 and CDR2 are SGHTS and YDEGEE.

The chain couples TRBV5-5 to TRBJ2-7; the D is unclear. The V gene lost 2 bases and the J gene lost 0 bases, with 9 bases spanning the gap. This CDR3 has 14 residues. From germline, CDR1 is SGHKS and CDR2 YYEKEE (reference sequence). CDR3 sequence (DNA): TGTGCCAGCAGCTTTGGCCTCACCTCCTACGAGCAGTACTTC. Translated, it gives CASSFGLTSYEQYF.

The V call is TRBV20-1, the J call TRBJ1-2, with TRBD1 matching 7 bases. This CDR3 is 13 amino acids long. After removal of 3 bases from V and 5 bases from J, the junction contained 6 bases not matched to a gene. CDR1 is DFQATT, CDR2 SNEGSKA, per germline (reference sequence). CDR3 sequence: CSASTGTVYGYTF. CDR3 bases: TGCAGTGCTAGTACCGGGACAGTATATGGCTACACCTTC.

This chain uses TRBV5-1 with TRBJ1-6; TRBD1 is a possible D gene (6 bases). V lost 2 bases, J lost 12 bases, and 21 bases lay in between. Germline CDR1 and CDR2: SGHRS and YFSETQ. The CDR3 has 16 residues. CDR3 sequence reads: CASSLELTGLGLPLHF. The CDR3 bases are TGCGCCAGCAGCTTAGAGCTGACAGGCTTGGGGCTACCCCTCCACTTT.

This clone was found a few times. J is TRBJ1-2 and V is TRBV19, with TRBD1 matching 9 bases. The germline CDR1 and CDR2 sequences are LNHDA and SQIVND (reference sequence). There are 15 residues in the CDR3. V shed 5 bases and J 4 bases; nucleotides not matched to a gene: 8. The CDR3: CASSFRGQGGYGYTF. The CDR3 DNA is TGTGCCAGTAGTTTCCGGGGACAGGGCGGCTATGGCTACACCTTC.

The genes are TRBV7-9 and TRBJ1-4; 10 nucleotides agree with TRBD1. The CDR3 covers 17 residues. CDR1 and CDR2 (germline): SEHNR, FQNEAQ (reference sequence). J gave up 2 bases and V 1 base, and 4 bases lay outside the gene matches. CDR3 loop: CASSLVRDRGTNEKLFF. The CDR3 region has the DNA TGTGCCAGCAGCTTAGTCCGGGACAGGGGTACTAATGAAAAACTGTTTTTT.

This clone showed up just a few times. The chain links TRBV4-2 to TRBJ2-3, with TRBD2 identical over 11 bases. Per germline, CDR1 LGHNA and CDR2 YNFKEQ. The CDR3 has 17 residues. V shed 4 bases and J 7 bases; nucleotides not matched to a gene: 13. This CDR3 is CASSLHLSGREAYTQYF. The CDR3 coding sequence is TGTGCCAGCAGCCTCCACCTTAGCGGGAGGGAAGCGTATACGCAGTATTTT.

The rearrangement joins TRBV25-1 to TRBJ1-2, with TRBD1 matching over 9 bases. This CDR3 is built from 17 residues. The V gene's germline CDR1 is MGHDK and CDR2 SYGVNS. J gave up 1 base and V 5 bases, and 11 bases lay outside the gene matches. CDR3 nucleotide sequence: TGTGCCAGCAGTTCCCCTCTGGGACAGGGTAATAACTATGGCTACACCTTC. It codes for CASSSPLGQGNNYGYTF.

The rearrangement joins TRBV7-2 to TRBJ1-2; 9 nucleotides line up with TRBD1. The length of the CDR3 is 16 residues. After removal of 5 bases from V and 7 bases from J, the junction contained 14 bases not matched to a gene. Germline V gives CDR1 SGHTA, CDR2 FQGNSA. CDR3 region: CASSPRGEGTGSGYTF. CDR3 nucleotide sequence: TGTGCCAGCAGCCCTCGAGGGGAGGGGACAGGGTCTGGCTACACCTTC. Supplemented by reference TRBV7-2 and TRBJ1-2, the full variable domain reads GAGVSQSPSNKVTEKGKDVELRCDPISGHTALYWYRQSLGQGLEFLIYFQGNSAPDKSGLPSDRFSAERTGGSVSTLTIQRTQQEDSAVYLCASSPRGEGTGSGYTFGSGTRLTVV.